The rows below give T cell receptor beta chains drawn from one sample of a study of shared clonotypes between healthy human individuals. Using immunoSEQ multiplex PCR, the repertoire was profiled, and TCRdb retains in-frame clones only, with some absent. The data contain approximately 1,500,000 clones, around 98% of them seen just once; the ten biggest clones take up 0.4% to 0.45%. The sample was naive CD4+ T cells sorted from blood. All receptors come from a man aged 30-40 years in good health. Each CDR3 is given with its conserved first and last residue. The D gene is left open where the match is weak. Size is stated for part of the rows, as once, few or many counts, or as a class when the clone is expanded.

J: TRBJ2-7; size: NA; V: TRBV6-1; D: NA; DNA: TGTGCCAGCAGTGAAGGTGGTGTAAGAAACTCCTACGAGCAGTACTTC; CDR3: CASSEGGVRNSYEQYF
J: TRBJ2-7; size: NA; V: TRBV11-2; D: NA; DNA: TGTGCCAGCAGCTTAGGGGACGGCTACCCCTACGAGCAGTACTTC; CDR3: CASSLGDGYPYEQYF
J: TRBJ1-1; size: NA; V: TRBV6-5; D: NA; DNA: TGTGCCAGCAGTTACGAGGGAACTGAAGCTTTCTTT; CDR3: CASSYEGTEAFF
J: TRBJ2-1; size: NA; V: TRBV7-8; D: NA; DNA: TGTGCCAGCAGCTTAATGCGTTACAATGAGCAGTTCTTC; CDR3: CASSLMRYNEQFF
J: TRBJ1-1; size: NA; V: TRBV9; D: TRBD1; DNA: TGTGCCAGCAGCGTAGGACAGGGCCAAGCTTTCTTT; CDR3: CASSVGQGQAFF
J: TRBJ1-5; size: once; V: TRBV19; D: NA; DNA: TGTGCCAGTAGTCCCCGAGCGGTTCCCGGTAGCAATCAGCCCCAGCATTTT; CDR3: CASSPRAVPGSNQPQHF
J: TRBJ2-2; size: NA; V: TRBV5-1; D: TRBD1; DNA: TGCGCCAGCAGCAAGACAGGGTCCACCGGGGAGCTGTTTTTT; CDR3: CASSKTGSTGELFF
J: TRBJ2-2; size: NA; V: TRBV2; D: NA; DNA: TGTGCCAGCAAGTCGACGAACACCGGGGAGCTGTTTTTT; CDR3: CASKSTNTGELFF
J: TRBJ2-7; size: NA; V: TRBV6-1; D: NA; DNA: TGTGCCAGCATTCCCCGGGACACTCACACCCACGAGCAGTACTTC; CDR3: CASIPRDTHTHEQYF
J: TRBJ2-1; size: NA; V: TRBV5-1; D: TRBD2; DNA: TGCGCCAGCAGCCCCGGGCTAGCGGGGAAAAATGAGCAGTTCTTC; CDR3: CASSPGLAGKNEQFF
J: TRBJ2-7; size: NA; V: TRBV4-3; D: TRBD2; DNA: TGCGCCAGCAGCCAAGAAATGGGACTAGCGGGAGTTCGGTACTTC; CDR3: CASSQEMGLAGVRYF
J: TRBJ2-7; size: NA; V: TRBV6-5; D: NA; DNA: TGTGCCAGCAGTTACCCAATCCGCGGCGGGACCTACGAGCAGTACTTC; CDR3: CASSYPIRGGTYEQYF
J: TRBJ1-3; size: NA; V: TRBV6-5; D: NA; DNA: TGTGCCAGCAGTTACTCTCTAGGGAACTCTGGAAACACCATATATTTT; CDR3: CASSYSLGNSGNTIYF
J: TRBJ2-3; size: NA; V: TRBV5-1; D: NA; DNA: TGCGCCAGCAGTAAAGGATCTAGGGATACGCAGTATTTT; CDR3: CASSKGSRDTQYF
J: TRBJ2-7; size: NA; V: TRBV9; D: NA; DNA: TGTGCCAGCAGCGTAGGTCTCGGTTACGAGCAGTACTTC; CDR3: CASSVGLGYEQYF
J: TRBJ2-1; size: NA; V: TRBV6-1; D: NA; DNA: TGTGCCAGCAGCCTTGCGTATTCGGATGAGCAGTTCTTC; CDR3: CASSLAYSDEQFF
J: TRBJ2-7; size: NA; V: TRBV7-2; D: TRBD2; DNA: TGTGCCAGCAGCACTAGCGGGATTTACGAGCAGTACTTC; CDR3: CASSTSGIYEQYF
J: TRBJ2-5; size: NA; V: TRBV5-8; D: NA; DNA: TGTGCCAGCAGCTTGCAAGAGACCCAGTACTTC; CDR3: CASSLQETQYF
J: TRBJ1-1; size: once; V: TRBV7-2; D: NA; DNA: TGTGCCAGCAGCCCCTGGGGGCAGGGCCAAAAAGCTTTCTTT; CDR3: CASSPWGQGQKAFF
J: TRBJ1-2; size: once; V: TRBV7-2; D: TRBD1; DNA: TGTGCCAGCAGCTCCACCAGGGGGACTAACTATGGCTACACCTTC; CDR3: CASSSTRGTNYGYTF
J: TRBJ2-2; size: NA; V: TRBV5-1; D: TRBD2; DNA: TGCGCCAGCAGCTTTGGACTAGCGGGAGCAGCCGGGGAGCTGTTTTTT; CDR3: CASSFGLAGAAGELFF
J: TRBJ2-7; size: NA; V: TRBV27; D: NA; DNA: TGTGCCAGCAGTTTCTCTCCCGACACAGGAGGCGAGCAGTACTTC; CDR3: CASSFSPDTGGEQYF